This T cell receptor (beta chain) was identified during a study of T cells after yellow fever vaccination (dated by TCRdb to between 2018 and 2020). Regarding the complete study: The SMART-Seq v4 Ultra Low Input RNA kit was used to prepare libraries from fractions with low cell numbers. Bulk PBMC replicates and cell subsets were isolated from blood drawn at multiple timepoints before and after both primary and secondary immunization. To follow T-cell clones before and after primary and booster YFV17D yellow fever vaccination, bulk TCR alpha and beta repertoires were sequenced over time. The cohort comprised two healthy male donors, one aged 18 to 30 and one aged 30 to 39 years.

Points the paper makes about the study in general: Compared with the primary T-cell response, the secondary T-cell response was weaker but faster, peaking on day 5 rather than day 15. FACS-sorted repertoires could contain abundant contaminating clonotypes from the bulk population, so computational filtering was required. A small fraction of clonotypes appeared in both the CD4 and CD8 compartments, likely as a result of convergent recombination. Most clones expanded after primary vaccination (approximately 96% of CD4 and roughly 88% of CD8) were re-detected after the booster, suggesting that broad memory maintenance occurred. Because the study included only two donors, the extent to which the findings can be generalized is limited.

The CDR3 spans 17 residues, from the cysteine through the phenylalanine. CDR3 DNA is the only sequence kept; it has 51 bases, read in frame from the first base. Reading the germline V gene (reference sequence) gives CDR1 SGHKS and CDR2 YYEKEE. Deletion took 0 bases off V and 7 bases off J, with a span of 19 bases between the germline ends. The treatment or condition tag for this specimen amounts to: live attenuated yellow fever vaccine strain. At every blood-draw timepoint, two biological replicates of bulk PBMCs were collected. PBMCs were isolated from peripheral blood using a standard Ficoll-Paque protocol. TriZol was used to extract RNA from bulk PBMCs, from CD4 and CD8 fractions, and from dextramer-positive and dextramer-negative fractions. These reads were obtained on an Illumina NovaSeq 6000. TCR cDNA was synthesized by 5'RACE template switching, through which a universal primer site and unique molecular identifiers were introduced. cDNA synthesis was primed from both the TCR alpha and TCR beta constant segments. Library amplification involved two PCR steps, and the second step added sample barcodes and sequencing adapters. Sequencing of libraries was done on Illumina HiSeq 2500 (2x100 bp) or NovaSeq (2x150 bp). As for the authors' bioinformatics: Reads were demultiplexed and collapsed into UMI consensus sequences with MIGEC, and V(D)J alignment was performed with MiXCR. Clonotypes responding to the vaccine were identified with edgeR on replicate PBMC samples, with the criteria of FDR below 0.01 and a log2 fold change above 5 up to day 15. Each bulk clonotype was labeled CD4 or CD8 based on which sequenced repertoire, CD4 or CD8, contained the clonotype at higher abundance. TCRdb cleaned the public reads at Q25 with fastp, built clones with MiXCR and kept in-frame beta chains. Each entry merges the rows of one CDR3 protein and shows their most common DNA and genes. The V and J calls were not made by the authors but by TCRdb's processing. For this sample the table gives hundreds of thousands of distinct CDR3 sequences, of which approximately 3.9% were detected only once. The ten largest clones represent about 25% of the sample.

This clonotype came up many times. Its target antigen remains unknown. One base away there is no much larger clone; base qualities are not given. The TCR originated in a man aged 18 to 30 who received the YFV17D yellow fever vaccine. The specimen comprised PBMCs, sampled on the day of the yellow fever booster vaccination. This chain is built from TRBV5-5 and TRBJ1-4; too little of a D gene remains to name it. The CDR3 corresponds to CASSLGTLGLLVEKLFF. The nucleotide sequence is TGTGCCAGCAGCTTGGGGACTCTGGGTCTTCTGGTTGAAAAACTGTTTTTT.